This T cell receptor (beta chain) was found in a study of response to subunit inactivated influenza vaccine. In this sample, this clonotype turned up a few times. Looked up from germline, CDR1 is SGDLS and CDR2 is YYNGEE. Trimming pared 0 bases from V and 7 bases from J, leaving 17 bases between. The CDR3 loop spans 15 amino acids. TCRdb reprocessed the RT-PCR reads via MiXCR and lists one record per CDR3 protein. Of roughly 630,000 distinct CDR3 sequences in the sample, 13% to 15% are singletons; the top ten hold 7.5% to 9%. This clonotype originated in a man aged 50-60 years who received an inactivated influenza vaccine. The material sequenced was PBMCs from blood, taken approximately 15 days before vaccination. The genes are TRBV9 and TRBJ2-7, with a weak D call TRBD2 (5 bases). The chain's CDR3 is CASSVAGNPPSEQYF. For the CDR3, the DNA is TGTGCCAGCAGCGTAGCCGGGAACCCCCCGTCTGAGCAGTACTTC. The full variable domain, completed using reference TRBV9 and TRBJ2-7, is DSGVTQTPKHLITATGQRVTLRCSPRSGDLSVYWYQQSLDQGLQFLIQYYNGEERAKGNILERFSAQQFPDLHSELNLSSLELGDSALYFCASSVAGNPPSEQYFGPGTRLTVT.